A single sample gave rise to the 25 T cell receptor beta chains below, sequenced in a study of cytomegalovirus exposure and HLA in healthy donors. In the PCR, 60 Vbeta and 13 Jbeta primers were used. Assay used: immunoSEQ multiplex PCR; TCRdb lists only in-frame clones, some missing. The sample lists roughly 230,000 clones, around 84% seen once, with 0.2% to 0.25% in the top ten. Material for sequencing was PBMCs. These receptors originate from a girl aged 2-10 years in good health and CMV-seronegative.

The chain uses TRBV27 and TRBJ2-3, with a possible D match to TRBD2 (7 bases). V lost 2 bases and J 1 base, leaving 13 bases between the germline ends. The CDR3 contains 16 residues. The V gene's germline CDR1 is MNHEY and CDR2 SMNVEV (reference sequence). CDR3 sequence reads: CASSLGWGGRTDTQYF. In DNA form, the CDR3 reads TGTGCCAGCAGTTTAGGGTGGGGGGGCCGCACAGATACGCAGTATTTT.

This rearrangement joins TRBV7-8 to TRBJ1-4; a possible D gene is TRBD1 (5 bases). From germline, CDR1 is SGHVS and CDR2 FQNEAQ. The CDR3 sequence is 15 residues long. The V and J ends lost 5 bases and 0 bases respectively, with 10 bases between them. CDR3 nucleotides: TGTGCCAGCAGCGGGGGACTTCCAACTAATGAAAAACTGTTTTTT. It yields the protein CASSGGLPTNEKLFF.

This rearrangement joins TRBV6-4 to TRBJ2-5; D not certain. The V gene lost 1 base and the J gene lost 5 bases, with 8 bases spanning the gap. The CDR3 is 13 residues long. The V gene's germline CDR1 is MRHNA and CDR2 SNTAGT. The CDR3: CASSDYFGETQYF. The DNA for the CDR3 is TGTGCCAGCAGTGACTACTTCGGGGAGACCCAGTACTTC.

The V call is TRBV19, the J call TRBJ2-7; possibly TRBD1 for D (5 bases). The CDR3 extends over 13 amino acids. Germline V gene data show CDR1 as LNHDA and CDR2 as SQIVND (reference sequence). V was shortened by 1 base and J by 2 bases, with 6 bases between the two germline ends. The CDR3 DNA reads as TGTGCCAGTAGTATAGGCAGGGCCTACGAGCAGTACTTC. This codes for CASSIGRAYEQYF.

In nucleotides, the CDR3 is TGTGCCAGCAGTTACTCGCAGGGGACAGGGATTGAGACCCAGTACTTC. It encodes CASSYSQGTGIETQYF. V gene TRBV6-6 combines with J gene TRBJ2-5, with 9 bases that match TRBD1. The CDR3 is 16 amino acids. V lost 0 bases and J lost 5; bases outside the gene matches: 7. Looked up from germline, CDR1 is MNHNY and CDR2 is SVGAGI (reference sequence).

The rearrangement uses TRBV6-5 and TRBJ2-1; D call uncertain. Per the germline V gene, CDR1 is MNHEY and CDR2 is SVGAGI. This CDR3 is built from 15 residues. V was clipped by 9 bases and J by 0 bases, with 15 bases between them. DNA of the CDR3: TGTGCCAGTCTGAACGGCAGAGGCTCCTACAATGAGCAGTTCTTC. Translating it yields CASLNGRGSYNEQFF.

This sequence joins TRBV10-3 and TRBJ2-7; 9 bases fit TRBD1. The CDR3 has 13 amino acids. Germline lookup yields CDR1 ENHRY and CDR2 SYGVKD. With 3 bases clipped from V and 6 bases from J, the junction kept 3 bases outside the gene matches. In DNA form, the CDR3 reads TGTGCCATCAGTGAACAGGGGGCGGGCGAGCAGTACTTC. Protein product: CAISEQGAGEQYF.

The chain has TRBV19 and TRBJ1-2; 9 bases match TRBD1. The CDR3 loop spans 16 amino acids. V lost 7 bases, J lost 5 bases, and 14 bases stayed unmatched. From germline, CDR1 is LNHDA and CDR2 SQIVND (reference sequence). The CDR3 DNA reads as TGTGCCAGTAAGGCTCCCCGGACAGGGGACCTATATGGCTACACCTTC. Protein: CASKAPRTGDLYGYTF.

J is TRBJ1-5 and V is TRBV30, with 9 bases matching TRBD1. The ends lost 0 bases at V and 0 bases at J; junction bases unmatched: 12. The CDR3 loop spans 19 amino acids. From germline, CDR1 is GTSNPN and CDR2 SVGIG (reference sequence). The CDR3 nucleotides read TGTGCCTGGAGTGTAGGTAGGACAGGGGTTTTCCCTAGCAATCAGCCCCAGCATTTT. Protein product: CAWSVGRTGVFPSNQPQHF. Filled out from reference TRBV30 and TRBJ1-5, the complete variable domain reads SQTIHQWPATLVQPVGSPLSLECTVEGTSNPNLYWYRQAAGRGLQLLFYSVGIGQISSEVPQNLSASRPQDRQFILSSKKLLLSDSGFYLCAWSVGRTGVFPSNQPQHFGDGTRLSIL.

The CDR3 nucleotides read TGTGCCAGTAAGGGCACAGGGGATAATTCACCCCTCCACTTT. Residues: CASKGTGDNSPLHF. The chain links TRBV19 to TRBJ1-6, with 7 bases that match TRBD1. V dropped 7 bases and J dropped 5; count of bases not matched to a gene: 5. Germline CDR1 LNHDA, CDR2 SQIVND (reference sequence). CDR3 length: 14 amino acids.

This rearrangement joins TRBV5-1 to TRBJ1-5; maybe TRBD1 (6 bases). The CDR3 spans 15 residues. V was trimmed by 4 bases and J by 4 bases, leaving 15 bases between them. Germline-derived CDR1 and CDR2 are SGHRS and YFSETQ. This CDR3 reads CASSQEGGANQPQHF. The CDR3 DNA reads as TGCGCCAGCAGCCAAGAGGGGGGGGCTAATCAGCCCCAGCATTTT.

V usage is TRBV19 and J usage is TRBJ1-1; D gene uncertain. Per the germline V gene, CDR1 is LNHDA and CDR2 is SQIVND (reference sequence). CDR3 length: 13 residues. V gave up 8 bases and J gave up 0 bases, with 10 bases separating them. The CDR3 bases are TGTGCCAGTTCCAACATCGTGAACACTGAAGCTTTCTTT. Protein: CASSNIVNTEAFF.

The gene calls are TRBV29-1 and TRBJ1-2; D possibly corresponds to TRBD1 (5 bases). Per the germline V gene, CDR1 is SQVTM and CDR2 is ANQGSEA. The V and J ends lost 0 bases and 4 bases respectively, with 12 bases between them. This CDR3 contains 14 residues. The CDR3 DNA follows: TGCAGCGTTGAAGATTTGGTTCAGGGCTATGGCTACACCTTC. This translates into CSVEDLVQGYGYTF.

The chain uses TRBV2 and TRBJ2-5; D gene unclear. The V and J ends lost 6 bases and 5 bases respectively, with 10 bases between them. The CDR3 loop spans 12 amino acids. Germline CDR1 and CDR2: SNHLY and FYNNEI. The CDR3 sequence: CASSSSMETQYF. The CDR3 DNA is TGTGCCAGCAGCTCTAGTATGGAGACCCAGTACTTC.

CDR3 sequence (DNA): TGTGCCAGCAGTTCGAGACAGGGCTTTTCACCCCTCCACTTT. This codes for CASSSRQGFSPLHF. The V gene is TRBV5-6, the J gene TRBJ1-6, with TRBD1 matching over 7 bases. This CDR3 spans 14 amino acids. Losses at the gene ends were 5 bases for V and 9 bases for J; bases not matched to a gene: 8. Germline CDR1 reads SGHDT; CDR2 reads YYEEEE.

This clone has just a few counts. This sequence joins TRBV30 and TRBJ2-7; a possible D gene is TRBD2 (5 bases). Per germline, CDR1 GTSNPN and CDR2 SVGIG (reference sequence). With 4 bases removed from V and 0 bases from J, the gap between germline ends came to 10 bases. This CDR3 spans 13 amino acids. CDR3 coding DNA: TGTGCCTGGAACCCTAGCTTCTCCTACGAGCAGTACTTC. Translating it yields CAWNPSFSYEQYF.

V is TRBV5-1 and J is TRBJ2-1; 9 nucleotides line up with TRBD1. The CDR3 consists of 15 residues. Per germline, CDR1 SGHRS and CDR2 YFSETQ. With 2 bases clipped from V and 4 bases from J, the junction kept 4 bases outside the gene matches. Written as DNA, the CDR3 is TGCGCCAGCAGCTTCACCGGGACAGGGTACAATGAGCAGTTCTTC. It codes for CASSFTGTGYNEQFF.

This chain uses TRBV10-2 with TRBJ1-4; no reliable D call. Trimming cost V 3 bases and J 8 bases, with 7 bases left between them. Germline V CDR1 and CDR2: WSHSY, SAAADI. The length of the CDR3 is 12 residues. CDR3 in DNA: TGCGCCAGCAGTGAAAGGAGGGAAAAACTGTTTTTT. This encodes CASSERREKLFF.

The chain combines TRBV9 with TRBJ1-3; D remains unclear. The CDR3 length is 13 residues. Germline CDR1 SGDLS, CDR2 YYNGEE. Trimming stripped 0 bases from V and 2 bases from J, with 3 bases between. The CDR3 DNA reads TGTGCCAGCAGCGTAGATACTGGAAACACCATATATTTT. Translation: CASSVDTGNTIYF.

The genes are TRBV19 and TRBJ2-3; D is unclear. Germline assignment: CDR1 LNHDA and CDR2 SQIVND (reference sequence). This CDR3 is built from 14 residues. V lost 6 bases and J lost 0, with 10 bases in between. The DNA for the CDR3 is TGTGCCAGTAGAACCTTAGAGAGCACAGATACGCAGTATTTT. It translates to CASRTLESTDTQYF.

This chain joins TRBV7-9 and TRBJ2-7; D ambiguous. Trimming left V 1 base short and J 2 bases short, with 3 bases between. The CDR3 runs 12 residues. Germline V gene lookup returns CDR1 SEHNR and CDR2 FQNEAQ (reference sequence). CDR3 in DNA: TGTGCCAGCAGCTTAGTTACCTACGAGCAGTACTTC. Amino acid sequence: CASSLVTYEQYF.

The chain combines TRBV5-1 with TRBJ1-1; D gene ambiguous. With 0 bases removed from V and 2 bases from J, the gap between germline ends came to 20 bases. From germline, CDR1 is SGHRS and CDR2 YFSETQ. The CDR3 consists of 18 residues. The DNA of the CDR3 is TGCGCCAGCAGCTTGGGAGTCCCGCGAAAAGGAGGAAACACTGAAGCTTTCTTT. Its protein product is CASSLGVPRKGGNTEAFF.

The genes are TRBV5-6 and TRBJ1-2, with TRBD1 matching over 7 bases. Germline V CDR1 and CDR2: SGHDT, YYEEEE. J lost 2 bases, V lost 2 bases, and 6 bases had no gene match. The CDR3 sequence is 15 residues long. The CDR3 bases are TGTGCCAGCAGCTTTGCCGGGACAGTAAACTATGGCTACACCTTC. Residues: CASSFAGTVNYGYTF.

This clone has more than one count but fewer than ten. V and J are TRBV6-1 and TRBJ1-5; D remains ambiguous. This CDR3 region has 14 residues. The germline CDR1 and CDR2 sequences are MNHNS and SASEGT. V was trimmed by 4 bases and J by 0 bases, leaving 7 bases between them. This CDR3 reads CASSVRYSNQPQHF. Written as DNA, the CDR3 is TGTGCCAGCAGTGTACGGTATAGCAATCAGCCCCAGCATTTT.

The chain employs TRBV6-6 and TRBJ1-1, with 8 bases aligning to TRBD1. The germline V gene encodes CDR1 MNHNY and CDR2 SVGAGI (reference sequence). The CDR3 length is 13 residues. The trim removed 1 base at V and 6 bases at J, leaving 1 base unmatched. This CDR3 reads CASSYLQGAEAFF. The CDR3 DNA follows: TGTGCCAGCAGTTACTTACAGGGGGCTGAAGCTTTCTTT.